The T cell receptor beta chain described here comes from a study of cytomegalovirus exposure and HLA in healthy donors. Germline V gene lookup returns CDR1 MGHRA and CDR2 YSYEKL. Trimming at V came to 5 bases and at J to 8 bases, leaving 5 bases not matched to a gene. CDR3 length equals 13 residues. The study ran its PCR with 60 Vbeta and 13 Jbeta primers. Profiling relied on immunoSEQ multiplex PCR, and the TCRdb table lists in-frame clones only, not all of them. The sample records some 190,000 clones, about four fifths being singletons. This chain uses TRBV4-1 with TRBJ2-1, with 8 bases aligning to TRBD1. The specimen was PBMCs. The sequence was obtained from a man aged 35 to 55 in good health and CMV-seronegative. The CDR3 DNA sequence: TGCGCCAGCAGCTGGACAGGGTCTTATGAGCAGTTCTTC. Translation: CASSWTGSYEQFF.